Described below is a single T cell receptor (beta chain) sequence and its context. These data originate in a study of blood T cell repertoires in COVID-19. Per the authors' pipeline: How many nucleated cells were present was estimated from reference gene primer amplification. Assay used: immunoSEQ multiplex PCR; TCRdb lists only in-frame clones, some missing. The V and J calls and clone size come from that table; D and trimming were worked out from the DNA. The sample includes some 290,000 clones, 90% of them seen just once. Specimen: peripheral blood. This TCR was recovered from a woman aged 40 to 50 with COVID-19, enrolled during active disease.

DNA of the CDR3: TGCGCCAGCAAAGCCGTGGGGACTTCGATGAACACTGAAGCTTTCTTT. As protein: CASKAVGTSMNTEAFF. The chain carries TRBV4-1 and TRBJ1-1, with D possibly matching TRBD1 (5 bases). The CDR3 is made up of 16 amino acids. V shed 7 bases and J shed 0 bases, with 18 bases lying between them. Germline V CDR1 and CDR2: MGHRA, YSYEKL.